This TCR beta chain was found in a study of spatial heterogeneity in lung cancer. Turning to the study itself: Every unique TCR and UMI combination, on average, appeared more than ten times in raw reads.

General study results and limits: Tumor mutation count correlated with how many alpha and beta TCRs expanded intratumorally.

Time point indicated: sample taken at primary tumor resection. One entry per CDR3 protein, called by TCRdb with MiXCR from the 5' RACE reads. The data contain fewer than 2,000 distinct CDR3 sequences, less than 9.5% of them singletons. Concerning this clonotype itself: Its target is unknown.

There are 14 residues in the CDR3. The junction had 6 bases not matched to a gene; V was cut back by 7 bases and J by 8 bases. Per germline, CDR1 SGHRS and CDR2 YFSETQ. The chain has TRBV5-1 and TRBJ2-1; 13 positions match TRBD2. Sequencing used lung tumor tissue, obtained at surgery. This clonotype was sampled from a female donor with early-stage non-small cell lung cancer. CDR3 sequence (DNA): TGCGCCAGCCGACTAGCGGGGGGCAGGGATGAGCAGTTCTTC. Translated: CASRLAGGRDEQFF.